This record covers a single T cell receptor beta chain. A second roughly 6 to 11 cycle PCR used barcoded and J-beta primers. Each cDNA molecule carried a tag from a template-switch adaptor that contained 12 random nucleotides. TCRdb fed the 5' RACE reads into MiXCR, producing one record per CDR3 protein. Of about a million distinct CDR3 sequences detected, 35% to 40% appear once; the ten largest clones hold approximately 14%. Germline V gene lookup returns CDR1 MNHNY and CDR2 SVGAGI (reference sequence). Trimming took off 7 bases at V and 3 bases at J, with 10 bases between the two ends. The CDR3 sequence is 13 residues long. This record belongs to a study of blood T cells in healthy people across ages. Isolation of PBMCs gave at least 7 million cells per sample.

The origin of this receptor is a man between 18 and 29 years old in good health. Input material: blood. This chain uses TRBV6-6 with TRBJ1-5, with D tentatively TRBD1 (6 bases). DNA of the CDR3: TGTGCCAGCACGGACAGCAACAATCAGCCCCAGCATTTT. Protein sequence: CASTDSNNQPQHF.